This T cell receptor beta chain was sequenced in a study of T cell responses to AZD1222 COVID-19 vaccine. Findings and caveats of the study: In a largely white British group with more females than males, clonal diversity was possibly underestimated. Once two AZD1222 doses were given, Spike-specific TCR breadth and depth went up.

Profiling relied on immunoSEQ multiplex PCR, and the TCRdb table lists in-frame clones only, not all of them. This table holds 84,000 or so clones, around 90% found once. For this clone: Its antigen is undetermined.

This CDR3 is 14 amino acids long. V lost 1 base, J lost 3 bases, and 9 bases lay in between. Germline CDR1 is MGHRA and CDR2 is YSYEKL. The chain is built from TRBV4-1 and TRBJ2-5; D may be TRBD1 or TRBD2 (5 bases each). Source: peripheral blood, taken on day 0 of MenACWY control vaccination. The sequence derives from an adult in good health. In DNA, the CDR3 is TGCGCCAGCAGCCAAGGGGACGGGAAAGAGACCCAGTACTTC. This sequence encodes CASSQGDGKETQYF.